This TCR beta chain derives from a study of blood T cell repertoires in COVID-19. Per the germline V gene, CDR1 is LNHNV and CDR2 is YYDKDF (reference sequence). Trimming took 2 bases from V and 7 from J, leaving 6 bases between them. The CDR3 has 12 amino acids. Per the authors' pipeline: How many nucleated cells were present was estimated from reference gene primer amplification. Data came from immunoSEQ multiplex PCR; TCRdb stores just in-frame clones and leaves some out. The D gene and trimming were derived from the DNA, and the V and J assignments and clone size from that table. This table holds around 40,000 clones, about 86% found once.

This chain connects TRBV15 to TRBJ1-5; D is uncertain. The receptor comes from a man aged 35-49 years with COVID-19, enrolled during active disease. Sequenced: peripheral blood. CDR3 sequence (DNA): TGTGCCACCAGCAGATCGGTGCAGCCCCAGCATTTT. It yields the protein CATSRSVQPQHF.